Below are 26 T cell receptor beta chains sequenced from a single sample in a study of blood T cells in healthy people across ages. The second PCR ran roughly 6 to 11 cycles with a sample-barcoded 5' primer and J-beta primers. TCRdb re-analysed the 5' RACE reads in MiXCR, keeping a single row per CDR3 protein. The table shows roughly 1,800,000 distinct CDR3 sequences, with roughly 50% occurring only once. Sample: blood. The receptors derive from a woman in her 40s in good health.

The rearrangement links TRBV28 to TRBJ1-6; 7 nucleotides align to TRBD1. The trim removed 6 bases at V and 10 bases at J, leaving 12 bases unmatched. This CDR3 is 15 amino acids long. CDR1 is MDHEN and CDR2 is SYDVKM in the germline V gene. This chain's CDR3 is CASSLSTGSGSPLHF. CDR3 coding DNA: TGTGCCAGCAGCCTATCGACAGGGTCGGGATCACCCCTCCACTTT.

V and J are TRBV10-3 and TRBJ2-3, with TRBD2 as a possible D gene (6 bases). Germline values: CDR1 ENHRY, CDR2 SYGVKD. V was cut by 3 bases and J by 3 bases, with 13 bases left in between. There are 15 residues in the CDR3. The CDR3 DNA reads TGTGCCATCAGTGACTTGATGGGGGGAACAGATACGCAGTATTTT. Its protein is CAISDLMGGTDTQYF.

This chain uses TRBV6-5 with TRBJ2-5, with 10 bases identical to TRBD2. Germline-derived CDR1 and CDR2 are MNHEY and SVGAGI. This CDR3 contains 16 residues. J gave up 6 bases and V 0 bases, and 7 bases lay outside the gene matches. CDR3 loop: CASSYSPAGGQKTQYF. The CDR3 DNA sequence: TGTGCCAGCAGTTACTCGCCAGCGGGGGGGCAGAAGACCCAGTACTTC.

The rearrangement links TRBV29-1 to TRBJ2-5, with D tentatively TRBD1 or TRBD2 (7 bases each). Per the germline V gene, CDR1 is SQVTM and CDR2 is ANQGSEA. Trimming shortened V by 7 bases and J by 5 bases, and 20 bases separated the two germline ends. This CDR3 is 14 amino acids long. The CDR3 protein is CSASGLGGKETQYF. The DNA for the CDR3 is TGCAGCGCCTCTGGACTAGGGGGCAAGGAGACCCAGTACTTC.

J is TRBJ1-6 and V is TRBV7-8; a weak D match, TRBD1 (6 bases). The V gene lost 5 bases and the J gene lost 0 bases, with 8 bases spanning the gap. The CDR3 length is 15 residues. Per the germline V gene, CDR1 is SGHVS and CDR2 is FQNEAQ. CDR3 sequence: CASSLGHSYNSPLHF. CDR3 DNA: TGTGCCAGCAGCCTGGGACACTCCTATAATTCACCCCTCCACTTT.

The table lists this clonotype with a few counts. CDR3 DNA: TGTGCCAGGGACAAGCGGGGGGCTAATGAAAAACTGTTTTTT. Translation: CARDKRGANEKLFF. This rearrangement joins TRBV25-1 to TRBJ1-4, with D tentatively TRBD1 (5 bases). Trimming cost V 9 bases and J 3 bases, with 14 bases left between them. Germline loops: CDR1 MGHDK, CDR2 SYGVNS. The CDR3 spans 14 residues.

V gene TRBV12-3 or TRBV12-4 combines with J gene TRBJ2-7, with 8 bases matching TRBD2. Germline trimming cut 5 bases from V and 7 bases from J; bases unmatched to any gene: 19. The CDR3 covers 17 residues. DNA of the CDR3: TGTGCCAGCAGTCCCCGGCTAGCGGGTAATGACTACAATGAGCAGTACTTC. As protein: CASSPRLAGNDYNEQYF.

J is TRBJ2-7 and V is TRBV4-1; 8 bases fit TRBD1. J was trimmed by 3 bases and V by 2 bases; bases with no gene match: 12. Per the germline V gene, CDR1 is MGHRA and CDR2 is YSYEKL. The CDR3 has 17 residues. The CDR3 loop reads CASSQRVPTGVHYEQYF. As DNA, the CDR3 is TGCGCCAGCAGCCAAAGGGTACCGACAGGGGTTCACTACGAGCAGTACTTC.

The rearrangement links TRBV6-2 or TRBV6-3 to TRBJ2-4; 8 bases line up with TRBD1. The end of the DNA fits TRBJ2-7 better, so the J call may be wrong. The CDR3 sequence is 14 residues long. In germline, CDR1 is MNHEY, CDR2 SVGEGT. CDR3 amino acids: CASSWDRPIYEQYF. The CDR3, as DNA: TGTGCCAGCAGCTGGGACAGGCCTATCTACGAGCAGTACTTC.

The chain joins TRBV28 to TRBJ1-5, with D hard to call. Germline-derived CDR1 and CDR2 are MDHEN and SYDVKM. Trimming took off 6 bases at V and 6 bases at J, with 15 bases between the two ends. This CDR3 spans 14 amino acids. The CDR3 reads CASRSAGAGQPQHF. For the CDR3, the DNA is TGTGCCAGCAGAAGCGCGGGCGCGGGTCAGCCCCAGCATTTT.

The chain carries TRBV7-2 and TRBJ2-4; D gene unclear. The V end was cut by 1 base, the J end by 8 bases, with 12 bases between. Per the germline V gene, CDR1 is SGHTA and CDR2 is FQGNSA. The CDR3 spans 14 residues. CDR3 coding DNA: TGTGCCAGCAGCTTAGGACGGTCGTGGGACATTCAGTACTTC. Its translation: CASSLGRSWDIQYF.

To note about this clonotype: Relative to the germline gene, one junction end is altered; a read error may explain this. J is TRBJ2-1 and V is TRBV3-1; 7 bases agree with TRBD1. CDR1 LGHDT and CDR2 YNNKEL come from the germline V gene (reference sequence). This CDR3 spans 15 amino acids. As DNA, the CDR3 is TGTGCCAGCAGGCAAGCTGGGACAGCGCTGGATGAGCAGTTCTTC. Translation gives CASRQAGTALDEQFF.

A single count supports this clonotype. The chain carries TRBV6-6 and TRBJ1-1, with a possible D match to TRBD1 (5 bases). Germline V gene sequence: CDR1 MNHNY, CDR2 SVGAGI (reference sequence). V lost 8 bases and J lost 4, with 14 bases in between. The CDR3 covers 13 residues. The CDR3 region has the DNA TGTGCCAGCCTAAAGCAGGGCGTCACTGAAGCTTTCTTT. It specifies CASLKQGVTEAFF.

The rearrangement links TRBV5-6 to TRBJ2-7, with D perhaps matching TRBD1 (5 bases). Trimming pared 1 base from V and 2 bases from J, leaving 13 bases between. In germline, CDR1 is SGHDT, CDR2 YYEEEE. The CDR3 has 15 residues. CDR3 sequence reads: CASSLRGSRTYEQYF. The CDR3 nucleotides are TGTGCCAGCAGCTTGAGGGGATCGCGTACCTACGAGCAGTACTTC.

The rearrangement links TRBV27 to TRBJ2-3; TRBD2 matches at 7 bases. The V gene's germline CDR1 is MNHEY and CDR2 SMNVEV (reference sequence). This CDR3 comprises 15 residues. The V segment lost 5 bases and the J segment 1 base; nucleotides outside the gene matches: 6. CDR3 in amino acids: CASSGGVGGTDTQYF. Written as DNA, the CDR3 is TGTGCCAGCAGTGGGGGGGTTGGCGGCACAGATACGCAGTATTTT.

This clonotype has a count of ten or more. This chain connects TRBV4-3 to TRBJ2-1, with D tentatively TRBD1 or TRBD2 (5 bases each). The CDR3 runs to 17 residues. The germline V gene has CDR1 LGHNA and CDR2 YSLEER. V was cut by 0 bases and J by 5 bases, with 17 bases left in between. The CDR3 region has the DNA TGCGCCAGCAGCCAAGATAACGGGGCGAGGGCCAACAATGAGCAGTTCTTC. Translating gives CASSQDNGARANNEQFF.

For the CDR3, the DNA is TGTGCCAGCAGCTTAGCGAGGGACCGTGAAGCTTTCTTT. Translating it yields CASSLARDREAFF. The chain uses TRBV11-1 and TRBJ1-1; the D gene is possibly TRBD1 (5 bases). CDR3 size: 13 residues. The germline gives CDR1 SGHAT, CDR2 FQDESV (reference sequence). V was shortened by 0 bases and J by 7 bases, with 9 bases between the two germline ends.

The chain uses TRBV28 and TRBJ1-5; 7 bases align to TRBD1. Germline CDR1 and CDR2: MDHEN and SYDVKM. V shed 5 bases, J shed 6 bases, and the junction held 10 bases outside the gene matches. The CDR3 spans 15 residues. The CDR3 spells CASSTRQGRSQPQHF. The CDR3 nucleotides are TGTGCCAGCAGTACAAGACAGGGTAGAAGTCAGCCCCAGCATTTT. The full variable domain, completed using reference TRBV28 and TRBJ1-5, is DVKVTQSSRYLVKRTGEKVFLECVQDMDHENMFWYRQDPGLGLRLIYFSYDVKMKEKGDIPEGYSVSREKKERFSLILESASTNQTSMYLCASSTRQGRSQPQHFGDGTRLSIL.

This clonotype appeared a few times. The rearrangement uses TRBV7-9 and TRBJ1-2; D might be TRBD1 (6 bases). V dropped 4 bases and J dropped 2 bases, with 14 bases sitting between them. CDR3 length: 15 residues. Germline assignment: CDR1 SEHNR and CDR2 FQNEAQ (reference sequence). This CDR3 reads CASSYYREGNYGYTF. The CDR3 region has the DNA TGTGCCAGCAGCTACTACAGGGAAGGAAACTATGGCTACACCTTC.

The CDR3 coding sequence is TGTGCCACCAGGAAGAGTTCGACAGGGCCCTACCAAGAGACCCAGTACTTC. Residues: CATRKSSTGPYQETQYF. The chain recombines TRBV15 with TRBJ2-5, with 7 bases matching TRBD1. Germline V lookup: CDR1 LNHNV, CDR2 YYDKDF (reference sequence). The CDR3 runs to 17 residues. V lost 6 bases, J lost 0 bases, and 13 bases stayed unmatched. The variable domain in full, with the rest retrieved from reference TRBV15 and TRBJ2-5, is DAMVIQNPRYQVTQFGKPVTLSCSQTLNHNVMYWYQQKSSQAPKLLFHYYDKDFNNEADTPDNFQSRRPNTSFCFLDIRSPGLGDTAMYLCATRKSSTGPYQETQYFGPGTRLLVL.

This clonotype was seen a few times. The rearrangement links TRBV7-9 to TRBJ2-1, with 11 bases fitting TRBD2. The CDR3 has 16 residues. Germline loops: CDR1 SEHNR, CDR2 FQNEAQ (reference sequence). Trimming at V came to 0 bases and at J to 15 bases, leaving 13 bases not matched to a gene. The CDR3 loop is CASSLARLAGGPLLFF. Here the CDR3 DNA reads TGTGCCAGCAGCTTAGCCCGGCTAGCGGGGGGCCCCTTGCTGTTCTTC.

This clonotype was seen a handful of times. The V gene is TRBV4-2, the J gene TRBJ2-5, with a weak D call TRBD2 (5 bases). Deletions cut 4 bases from V and 5 bases from J, with 14 bases between. Germline values: CDR1 LGHNA, CDR2 YNFKEQ. The CDR3 runs 14 residues. The CDR3 here is CASSLRLSGETQYF. The CDR3 DNA is TGTGCCAGCAGCCTTAGACTAAGTGGTGAGACCCAGTACTTC.

This clonotype was counted at least ten times. The gene calls are TRBV7-9 and TRBJ2-7; the D is unclear. V was shortened by 2 bases and J by 3 bases, with 5 bases between the two germline ends. CDR3 length: 12 amino acids. Germline V CDR1 and CDR2: SEHNR, FQNEAQ (reference sequence). This chain's CDR3 is CASSLSNYEQYF. The DNA for the CDR3 is TGTGCCAGCAGCTTAAGCAACTACGAGCAGTACTTC.

This sequence joins TRBV12-3 or TRBV12-4 and TRBJ2-3; D is ambiguous. The length of the CDR3 is 13 residues. Trimming shortened V by 3 bases and J by 6 bases, and 10 bases separated the two germline ends. CDR3: CASSFNPPDTQYF. The CDR3 DNA reads as TGTGCCAGCAGTTTTAACCCTCCGGATACGCAGTATTTT.

This rearrangement joins TRBV29-1 to TRBJ2-1; either TRBD1 or TRBD2 may supply D (7 bases each). V was clipped by 4 bases and J by 4 bases, with 20 bases between them. Germline V lookup: CDR1 SQVTM, CDR2 ANQGSEA. This CDR3 region has 16 residues. This chain's CDR3 is CSVAPGDSGAYNEQFF. CDR3 in DNA: TGCAGCGTTGCCCCCGGGGACAGCGGGGCGTACAATGAGCAGTTCTTC.

In this sample, this clonotype turned up a few times. The genes are TRBV20-1 and TRBJ2-3, with D uncertain. The CDR3 contains 14 residues. Germline lookup yields CDR1 DFQATT and CDR2 SNEGSKA (reference sequence). Trimming took off 6 bases at V and 1 base at J, with 14 bases between the two ends. The CDR3, as DNA: TGCAGTGCCCCCCAGAGCCTTGGCACAGATACGCAGTATTTT. This codes for CSAPQSLGTDTQYF.